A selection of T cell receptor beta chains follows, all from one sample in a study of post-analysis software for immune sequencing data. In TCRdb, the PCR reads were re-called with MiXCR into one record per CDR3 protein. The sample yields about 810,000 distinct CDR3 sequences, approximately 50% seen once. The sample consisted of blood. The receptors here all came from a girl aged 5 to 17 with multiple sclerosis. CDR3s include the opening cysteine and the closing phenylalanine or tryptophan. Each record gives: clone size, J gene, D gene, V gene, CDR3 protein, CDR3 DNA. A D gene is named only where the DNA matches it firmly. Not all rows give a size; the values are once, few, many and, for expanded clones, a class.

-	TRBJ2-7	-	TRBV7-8	CASSLSPDSYEQYF	TGTGCCAGCAGCTTAAGCCCGGACAGCTACGAGCAGTACTTC
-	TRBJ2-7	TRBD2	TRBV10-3	CAISESLTGTSRFYEQYF	TGTGCCATCAGTGAGTCACTTACCGGGACTAGCCGTTTCTACGAGCAGTACTTC
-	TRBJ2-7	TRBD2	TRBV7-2	CASSLSGGDYEQYF	TGTGCCAGCAGCTTATCGGGGGGGGACTACGAGCAGTACTTC
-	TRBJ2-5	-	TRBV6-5	CASRTGPEETQYF	TGTGCCAGCAGAACCGGCCCCGAAGAGACCCAGTACTTC
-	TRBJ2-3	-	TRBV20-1	CSGARGTDTQYF	TGCAGTGGGGCGAGGGGCACAGATACGCAGTATTTT
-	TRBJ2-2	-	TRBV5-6	CASSSEGQYNTGELFF	TGTGCCAGCAGCAGTGAGGGGCAGTATAACACCGGGGAGCTGTTTTTT
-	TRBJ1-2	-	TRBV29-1	CSESSGYTF	TGCAGCGAAAGCTCTGGCTACACCTTC
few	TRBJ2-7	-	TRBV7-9	CASSHFGPEPYEQYF	TGTGCCAGCAGCCACTTCGGACCGGAACCCTACGAGCAGTACTTC
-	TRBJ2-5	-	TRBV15	CATSRGAQETQYF	TGTGCCACCAGCAGGGGGGCTCAAGAGACCCAGTACTTC
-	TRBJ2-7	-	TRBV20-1	CSASPNFGYEQYF	TGCAGTGCTAGCCCTAATTTTGGCTACGAGCAGTACTTC
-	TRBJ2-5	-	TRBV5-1	CASSAGVVPGRETQYF	TGCGCCAGCAGCGCCGGGGTCGTCCCTGGACGAGAGACCCAGTACTTC
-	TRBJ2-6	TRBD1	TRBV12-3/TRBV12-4	CASSLTGGGTGANVLTF	TGTGCCAGCAGTTTGACAGGGGGCGGAACTGGGGCCAACGTCCTGACTTTC
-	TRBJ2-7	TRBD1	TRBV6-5	CASSYRTGYEQYF	TGTGCCAGCAGTTACCGGACAGGGTACGAGCAGTACTTC
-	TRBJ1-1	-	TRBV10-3	CAISQGSGTEAFF	TGTGCCATCAGCCAGGGGTCGGGCACTGAAGCTTTCTTT
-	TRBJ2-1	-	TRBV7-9	CASSQKLANSYNEQFF	TGTGCCAGCAGCCAAAAACTAGCAAACTCCTACAATGAGCAGTTCTTC
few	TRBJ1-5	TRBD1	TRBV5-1	CASSLGTGRQPQHF	TGCGCCAGCAGCTTGGGGACAGGAAGACAGCCCCAGCATTTT
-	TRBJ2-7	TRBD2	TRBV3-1	CASSHQAGAVDEQYF	TGTGCCAGCAGCCACCAAGCGGGAGCAGTCGACGAGCAGTACTTC
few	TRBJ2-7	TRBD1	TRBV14	CASSQGTWTGPTYEQYF	TGTGCCAGCAGCCAAGGAACTTGGACAGGGCCTACCTACGAGCAGTACTTC
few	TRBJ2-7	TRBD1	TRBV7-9	CASSFGKDRGSIEQYF	TGTGCCAGCAGCTTCGGGAAAGACAGGGGATCGATCGAGCAGTACTTC
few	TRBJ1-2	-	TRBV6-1	CASSSTDTLGSDGYTF	TGTGCCAGCAGCTCAACGGACACCTTGGGATCGGATGGCTACACCTTC
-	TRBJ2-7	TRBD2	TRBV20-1	CSARVASGRTYEQYF	TGCAGTGCTAGAGTGGCTAGCGGGAGGACCTACGAGCAGTACTTC
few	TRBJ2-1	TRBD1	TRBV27	CASIPILGQGANEQFF	TGTGCCAGCATTCCGATTCTTGGACAGGGCGCCAATGAGCAGTTCTTC
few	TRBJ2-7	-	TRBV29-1	CSVAPGPSSYEQYF	TGCAGCGTGGCCCCGGGCCCGAGCTCCTACGAGCAGTACTTC
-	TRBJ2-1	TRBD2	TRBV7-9	CASSFMGTSGFDEQFF	TGTGCCAGCAGCTTCATGGGGACTAGCGGGTTCGATGAGCAGTTCTTC
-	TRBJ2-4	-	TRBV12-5	CASGLVGTGYIQYF	TGTGCTAGTGGTTTGGTAGGGACGGGATACATTCAGTACTTC
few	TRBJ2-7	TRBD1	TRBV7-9	CASSFHAGTGANEQYF	TGTGCCAGCAGCTTCCACGCCGGGACAGGGGCGAACGAGCAGTACTTC
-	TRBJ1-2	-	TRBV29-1	CSADVQDGYTF	TGCAGCGCCGACGTCCAGGATGGCTACACCTTC
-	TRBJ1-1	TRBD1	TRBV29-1	CSVLTGGETEAFF	TGCAGCGTTCTAACAGGGGGTGAAACTGAAGCTTTCTTT
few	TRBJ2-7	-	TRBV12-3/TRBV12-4	CASSLSGGASYEQYF	TGTGCCAGCAGTTTATCGGGGGGCGCCTCCTACGAGCAGTACTTC
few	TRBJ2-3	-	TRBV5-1	CASSWKGDSTDTQYF	TGCGCCAGCAGCTGGAAAGGGGACAGCACAGATACGCAGTATTTT
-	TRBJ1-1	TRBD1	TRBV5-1	CASSWGQNEAFF	TGCGCCAGCAGCTGGGGACAGAATGAAGCTTTCTTT
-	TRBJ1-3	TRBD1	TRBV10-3	CAIRSTGAGNTIYF	TGTGCCATCAGATCGACAGGGGCTGGAAACACCATATATTTT
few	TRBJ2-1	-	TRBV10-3	CAISENHDNEQFF	TGTGCCATCAGTGAGAATCATGACAATGAGCAGTTCTTC
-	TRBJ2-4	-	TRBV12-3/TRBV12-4	CASSVDRESRLAKNIQYF	TGTGCCAGCAGCGTGGACAGAGAATCTCGTCTAGCCAAAAACATTCAGTACTTC
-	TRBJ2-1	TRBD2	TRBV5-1	CASSPIAGENSEQFF	TGCGCCAGCAGCCCCATAGCGGGGGAAAATAGTGAGCAGTTCTTC
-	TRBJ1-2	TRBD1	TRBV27	CASTGDRADYYGYTF	TGTGCCAGCACCGGAGACAGGGCAGATTACTATGGCTACACCTTC
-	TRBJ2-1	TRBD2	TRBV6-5	CASSESPGLAVEQFF	TGTGCCAGCAGCGAAAGTCCGGGACTAGCGGTTGAGCAGTTCTTC
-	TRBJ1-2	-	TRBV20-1	CSARPYGVNYGYTF	TGCAGTGCTAGACCCTACGGGGTTAACTATGGCTACACCTTC
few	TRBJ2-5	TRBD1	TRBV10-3	CAISDNRGAETQYF	TGTGCCATCAGTGATAACAGGGGTGCCGAGACCCAGTACTTC
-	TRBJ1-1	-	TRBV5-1	CASSFRAANTEAFF	TGCGCCAGCAGCTTTCGAGCGGCGAACACTGAAGCTTTCTTT
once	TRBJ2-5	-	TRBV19	CASHPGRGETQYF	TGTGCCAGCCATCCGGGGAGAGGGGAGACCCAGTACTTC
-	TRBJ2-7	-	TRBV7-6	CASSLELGGSYEQYF	TGTGCCAGCAGCTTAGAACTTGGGGGGTCCTACGAGCAGTACTTC
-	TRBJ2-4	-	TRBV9	CASSVDVGASAAAKNIQYF	TGTGCCAGCAGCGTAGATGTGGGGGCGTCCGCAGCTGCCAAAAACATTCAGTACTTC
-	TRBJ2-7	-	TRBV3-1	CASSQMGRYEQYF	TGTGCCAGCAGCCAAATGGGTCGCTACGAGCAGTACTTC
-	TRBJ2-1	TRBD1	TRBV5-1	CASSLGLRQGARNEQFF	TGCGCCAGCAGCTTGGGGCTTCGGCAGGGGGCGAGGAATGAGCAGTTCTTC
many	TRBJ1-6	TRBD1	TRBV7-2	CASSLYRGSSPLHF	TGTGCCAGCAGCTTATACAGGGGTAGCTCACCCCTCCACTTT
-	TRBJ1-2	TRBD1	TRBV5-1	CASRGTGRYGYTF	TGCGCCAGCAGGGGGACAGGGCGTTATGGCTACACCTTC
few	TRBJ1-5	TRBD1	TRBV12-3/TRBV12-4	CASSLGDRGSNQPQHF	TGTGCCAGCAGTTTAGGTGACAGGGGTAGCAATCAGCCCCAGCATTTT
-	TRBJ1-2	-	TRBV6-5	CASTLLPGSNYGYTF	TGTGCCAGCACCTTACTCCCAGGGTCTAACTATGGCTACACCTTC
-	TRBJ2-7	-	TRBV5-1	CASSLGRAVDEQYF	TGCGCCAGCAGCTTGGGGCGGGCAGTCGACGAGCAGTACTTC
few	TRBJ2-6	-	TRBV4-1	CASSQDGAVLSGANVLTF	TGCGCCAGCAGCCAAGACGGAGCGGTTCTCTCTGGGGCCAACGTCCTGACTTTC